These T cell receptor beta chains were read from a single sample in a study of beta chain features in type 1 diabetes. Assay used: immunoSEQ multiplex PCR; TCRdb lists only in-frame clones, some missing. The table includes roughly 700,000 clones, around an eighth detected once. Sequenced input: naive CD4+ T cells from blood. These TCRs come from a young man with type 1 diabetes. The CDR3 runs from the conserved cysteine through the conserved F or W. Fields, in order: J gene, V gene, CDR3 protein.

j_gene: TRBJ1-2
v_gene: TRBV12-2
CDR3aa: CASRVPGQGNYGYTF

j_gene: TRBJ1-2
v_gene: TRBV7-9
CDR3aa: CASSFPNREFSGYTF

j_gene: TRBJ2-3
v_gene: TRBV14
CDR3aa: CASSQDWPDTQYF

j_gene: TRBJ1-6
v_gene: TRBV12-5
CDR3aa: CASGSDGGDSPLHF

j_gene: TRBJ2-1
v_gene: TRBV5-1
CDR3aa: CASSLVPGADYNEQFF

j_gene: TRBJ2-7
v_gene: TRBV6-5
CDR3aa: CASSYSPAGRYEQYF

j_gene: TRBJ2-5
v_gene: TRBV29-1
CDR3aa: CSVDSRGAETQYF

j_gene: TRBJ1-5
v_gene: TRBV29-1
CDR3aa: CSVRQGNNQPQHF

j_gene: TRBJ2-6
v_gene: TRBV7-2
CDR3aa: CASSLTPTQGSGANVLTF

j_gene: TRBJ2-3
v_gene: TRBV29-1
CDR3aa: CSVAYRDATGDTQYF

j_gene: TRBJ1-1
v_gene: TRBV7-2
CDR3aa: CASSFGQYTEAFF